This is a list of T cell receptor beta chains from one sample in a study of Ad26.COV2.S vaccination and SARS-CoV-2 variants. The protocol was immunoSEQ multiplex PCR, while the TCRdb copy is restricted to in-frame clones and leaves out a portion. The sample lists around 380,000 clones, approximately 86% occurring once. Here the sequenced sample was peripheral blood, taken in a trial of Ad26.COV2.S vaccine versus placebo. Source of these receptors: a person aged 18-65 years who received the Ad26.COV2.S COVID-19 vaccine or a placebo. The CDR3 runs from the conserved cysteine through the conserved F or W.

CASSFNSPLHF	TRBJ1-6	TRBV5-1
CASQQANYGYTF	TRBJ1-2	TRBV6-6
CASSLSRPGGYNNSPLHF	TRBJ1-6	TRBV27
CASSARTGYSSYEQYF	TRBJ2-7	TRBV19
CASSRRDSTYEQYF	TRBJ2-7	TRBV27
CSVGISTDTQYF	TRBJ2-3	TRBV29-1
CASSQLSYNSPLHF	TRBJ1-6	TRBV7-2
CASSAQGELFF	TRBJ1-4	TRBV11-2
CASSPEGGYGYTF	TRBJ1-2	TRBV5-4
CASSVGDTNTEAFF	TRBJ1-1	TRBV9
CASSYSGATNEKLFF	TRBJ1-4	TRBV6-5
CASSQDGGVPYNEQFF	TRBJ2-1	TRBV3-1/TRBV3-2
CASSLGPGGTEAFF	TRBJ1-1	TRBV5-1
CASSSVAGFTDTQYF	TRBJ2-3	TRBV11-2
CASSLGQGGNQPQHF	TRBJ1-5	TRBV18
CASSSEMNTEAFF	TRBJ1-1	TRBV12-3/TRBV12-4
CASSESMGTYEQYF	TRBJ2-7	TRBV6-1
CASSYAGANSEQYF	TRBJ2-7	TRBV6-2/TRBV6-3
CASSTGPDSGNTIYF	TRBJ1-3	TRBV5-8
CASSQDVANIEAFF	TRBJ1-1	TRBV4-1
CASSLLGQGGTEAFF	TRBJ1-1	TRBV5-1
CASTTGEYLYGYTF	TRBJ1-2	TRBV6-5
CASSEYFGGENTEAFF	TRBJ1-1	TRBV25-1
CASSPTGTYGYTF	TRBJ1-2	TRBV12-3/TRBV12-4
CASSFLQGTEAFF	TRBJ1-1	TRBV12-3/TRBV12-4
CASILSGGAGEKLFF	TRBJ1-4	TRBV2
CASGWGTANTEAFF	TRBJ1-1	TRBV12-5
CASSDMRQVSYEQYF	TRBJ2-7	TRBV6-1
CASSLWSLPGPDSPLHF	TRBJ1-6	TRBV13
CASSPDRGWSYGYTF	TRBJ1-2	TRBV5-1
CASSPEHKETQYF	TRBJ2-5	TRBV4-1
CASSPTGIHGYTF	TRBJ1-2	TRBV7-9
CASSPTGGPTPEAFF	TRBJ1-1	TRBV7-6
CASSRGPYTGELFF	TRBJ2-2	TRBV9
CASSLTPNQPQHF	TRBJ1-5	TRBV27
CASSSLAGAYNEQFF	TRBJ2-1	TRBV27
CASTRTGNTEAFF	TRBJ1-1	TRBV6-5
CAWSLTGTSPLHF	TRBJ1-6	TRBV30
CATSQGGGETQYF	TRBJ2-5	TRBV24-1
CASSPRSSYEQYF	TRBJ2-7	TRBV13
CASRKDGSSYEQYF	TRBJ2-7	TRBV6-6
CASSQSTGVPEAFF	TRBJ1-1	TRBV5-5
CASSQDTGAFYEQYF	TRBJ2-7	TRBV3-1/TRBV3-2
CASSQVLTIRGDYGYTF	TRBJ1-2	TRBV4-2
CASSAGPANLEAFF	TRBJ1-1	TRBV2
CASSQDRSADTQYF	TRBJ2-3	TRBV7-9
CASSSLRQTDGYTF	TRBJ1-2	TRBV11-2
CASSYPDTQYF	TRBJ2-3	TRBV6-2/TRBV6-3
CASSFALNTEAFF	TRBJ1-1	TRBV7-9
CASSPSGGPRGDTQYF	TRBJ2-3	TRBV6-2/TRBV6-3
CASTPHGGNYGYTF	TRBJ1-2	TRBV5-5
CASSIVRGQGAGAQHF	TRBJ1-5	TRBV19
CASSSSRGAYEQYF	TRBJ2-7	TRBV28
CASSTWNSGVGNIQYF	TRBJ2-4	TRBV4-2
CASSHLQTGTGEEKLFF	TRBJ1-4	TRBV19